Following are 32 T cell receptor beta chains from one sample sequenced in a study of T cell repertoires in aging, cancer and after chemotherapy. Rearranged V-D-J TRB sequences were amplified with a mixed TRB-A/B primer pool. TCRdb processed the multiplex PCR reads anew with MiXCR; each CDR3 protein has one entry. The sample records about 10,000 distinct CDR3 sequences, around a third being singletons. Peripheral blood genomic DNA, not sorted cells or RNA, was the template. Source material: blood. These receptors originate from a human donor in good health.

The J gene is TRBJ2-1, the V gene TRBV20-1; 10 nucleotides align to TRBD2. The CDR3 spans 14 residues. V shed 3 bases and J 7 bases; nucleotides not matched to a gene: 6. Germline V gives CDR1 DFQATT, CDR2 SNEGSKA (reference sequence). CDR3 sequence reads: CSASILAGLNEQFF. For the CDR3, the DNA is TGCAGTGCTAGTATACTAGCGGGGTTAAATGAGCAGTTCTTC.

This clonotype has just a few counts. The CDR3 DNA sequence: TGTGCCAGCAGTTTCAGGGTAACCCGCGGGGATGAGCAGTTCTTC. Translating it yields CASSFRVTRGDEQFF. This chain uses TRBV6-1 with TRBJ2-1; TRBD2 is a possible D gene (6 bases). V was pared by 5 bases and J by 8 bases, with 19 bases between. CDR1 is MNHNS, CDR2 SASEGT, per germline. This CDR3 contains 15 residues.

This clonotype was counted only a few times. V and J are TRBV7-9 and TRBJ2-7; maybe TRBD2 (5 bases). Per the germline V gene, CDR1 is SEHNR and CDR2 is FQNEAQ (reference sequence). The CDR3 covers 17 residues. Trimming removed 5 bases from V and 2 bases from J, with 22 bases in between. CDR3: CASSRRPRGDYTYEQYV. Here the CDR3 DNA reads TGTGCCAGCAGCCGACGACCCCGAGGTGACTACACCTACGAGCAGTACGTC.

CDR3 amino acids: CSASRQGGNQPQHF. The CDR3 nucleotides are TGCAGTGCTAGCAGGCAGGGGGGGAATCAGCCCCAGCATTTT. The rearrangement joins TRBV20-1 to TRBJ1-5, with 7 bases aligning to TRBD1. Losses at the gene ends were 3 bases for V and 4 bases for J; bases not matched to a gene: 6. This CDR3 is 14 amino acids long. Germline V CDR1 and CDR2: DFQATT, SNEGSKA (reference sequence).

This clonotype has just a few counts. The CDR3 region has the DNA TGTGCCAGCTTAAACGCGGGACTAGCGAACACCGGGGAGCTGTTTTTT. It specifies CASLNAGLANTGELFF. The chain couples TRBV28 to TRBJ2-2; 8 bases match TRBD2. V shed 8 bases and J 0 bases; nucleotides not matched to a gene: 8. The CDR3 sequence is 16 residues long. CDR1 and CDR2 from the germline V gene are MDHEN and SYDVKM.

Judged by abundance, this clonotype is medium-sized. The chain couples TRBV7-6 to TRBJ2-3, with D unclear. Germline V gives CDR1 SGHVS, CDR2 FNYEAQ. The V end lost 1 base, the J end lost 4 bases, and 9 bases lay between the germline ends. This CDR3 has 14 residues. CDR3 in DNA: TGTGCCAGCAGCTTAGTTGGCGGCGCAGATACGCAGTATTTT. This gives the protein CASSLVGGADTQYF. Full variable domain (missing parts from reference TRBV7-6 and TRBJ2-3): GAGVSQSPRYKVTKRGQDVALRCDPISGHVSLYWYRQALGQGPEFLTYFNYEAQQDKSGLPNDRFSAERPEGSISTLTIQRTEQRDSAMYRCASSLVGGADTQYFGPGTRLTVL.

Points on this clonotype: An end of the junction differs from the germline gene, which may be a read error. This CDR3 is CASATGGGDAETQYF. In nucleotides, the CDR3 is TGCGCCAGTGCGACGGGCGGGGGGGACGCGGAGACCCAGTACTTC. V is TRBV5-6 and J is TRBJ2-5, with 9 bases fitting TRBD2. The CDR3 totals 15 residues. Germline V lookup: CDR1 SGHDT, CDR2 YYEEEE. Using reference TRBV5-6 and TRBJ2-5 for the parts outside the CDR3, the full variable domain is DAGVTQSPTHLIKTRGQQVTLRCSPKSGHDTVSWYQQALGQGPQFIFQYYEEEERQRGNFPDRFSGHQFPNYSSELNVNALLLGDSALYLCASATGGGDAETQYFGPGTRLLVL.

This clonotype was detected only a few times. V and J are TRBV6-1 and TRBJ1-3; no definite D call. V lost 5 bases to trimming and J lost 0 bases, with 11 bases between them. The germline V gene encodes CDR1 MNHNS and CDR2 SASEGT. The CDR3 runs to 15 residues. DNA of the CDR3: TGTGCCAGCAGTCCCTCCACGAGCTCTGGAAACACCATATATTTT. Translating it yields CASSPSTSSGNTIYF.

The V and J genes are TRBV28 and TRBJ2-2; D remains ambiguous. The CDR3 extends over 14 amino acids. The V end lost 3 bases, the J end lost 3 bases, and 8 bases lay between the germline ends. Germline assignment: CDR1 MDHEN and CDR2 SYDVKM. Here the CDR3 DNA reads TGTGCCAGCAGTTTGGACCCCCACACCGGGGAGCTGTTTTTT. The encoded protein is CASSLDPHTGELFF.

The chain links TRBV6-2 or TRBV6-3 to TRBJ1-3; D unclear. This CDR3 is built from 16 residues. The germline CDR1 and CDR2 sequences are MNHEY and SVGEGT. Between the trimmed V and J ends, which lost 5 bases and 0 bases, there was a span of 14 bases. The CDR3 here is CASSTDGWSSGNTIYF. The CDR3 DNA follows: TGTGCCAGCAGTACGGACGGATGGAGCTCTGGAAACACCATATATTTT.

This clonotype came up a few times. The rearrangement links TRBV10-3 to TRBJ1-6; D is ambiguous. The CDR3 covers 12 residues. Looked up from germline, CDR1 is ENHRY and CDR2 is SYGVKD. V lost 11 bases to trimming and J lost 3 bases, with 8 bases between them. The chain's CDR3 is CAVGSYNSPLHF. DNA of the CDR3: TGTGCCGTCGGGAGCTATAATTCACCCCTCCACTTT.

This clonotype was picked up a small number of times. This chain joins TRBV11-2 and TRBJ1-2; D is undetermined. The CDR3 spans 17 residues. Trimming took off 5 bases at V and 5 bases at J, with 24 bases between the two ends. The germline gives CDR1 SGHAT, CDR2 FQNNGV. CDR3 amino acids: CASSTTRRQTLGYGYTF. The CDR3 nucleotides are TGTGCCAGCAGCACCACCCGCCGGCAGACCCTAGGGTATGGCTACACCTTC.

In this sample, this clonotype turned up a few times. This sequence joins TRBV19 and TRBJ2-3; D is possibly TRBD1 or TRBD2 (5 bases each). This CDR3 is 12 amino acids long. CDR1 and CDR2 from the germline V gene are LNHDA and SQIVND (reference sequence). V was trimmed by 5 bases and J by 9 bases, leaving 12 bases between them. CDR3 DNA: TGTGCCAGTAGTCCCAGGGCGGGCACGCAGTATTTT. It encodes CASSPRAGTQYF. Filled out from reference TRBV19 and TRBJ2-3, the complete variable domain reads DGGITQSPKYLFRKEGQNVTLSCEQNLNHDAMYWYRQDPGQGLRLIYYSQIVNDFQKGDIAEGYSVSREKKESFPLTVTSAQKNPTAFYLCASSPRAGTQYFGPGTRLTVL.

V and J are TRBV12-3 or TRBV12-4 and TRBJ1-5; tentative D call: TRBD1 (5 bases). The CDR3 is 14 residues long. V was clipped by 2 bases and J by 1 base, with 6 bases between them. The CDR3 DNA reads TGTGCCAGCAGTTTACAGGGAAGCAATCAGCCCCAGCATTTT. Protein: CASSLQGSNQPQHF.

The chain carries TRBV10-3 and TRBJ2-7; the D is unclear. The CDR3 runs to 13 residues. The germline V gene encodes CDR1 ENHRY and CDR2 SYGVKD. The V and J ends lost 1 base and 3 bases respectively, with 7 bases between them. This chain's CDR3 is CAISEFNGYEQYV. CDR3 nucleotides: TGTGCCATCAGTGAGTTTAACGGCTACGAGCAGTACGTC.

The table lists this clonotype with a few counts. V is TRBV20-1 and J is TRBJ1-5; unclear D gene. V lost 3 bases, J lost 11 bases, and 11 bases lay in between. CDR1 is DFQATT and CDR2 is SNEGSKA in the germline V gene (reference sequence). The CDR3 covers 11 residues. CDR3 coding DNA: TGCAGTGCTAGGGGATACTCGGCCCAGCATTTT. It codes for CSARGYSAQHF.

The gene calls are TRBV5-5 and TRBJ1-3; D uncertain. In germline, CDR1 is SGHKS, CDR2 YYEKEE (reference sequence). The CDR3 is made up of 14 amino acids. Trimming removed 2 bases from V and 0 bases from J, with 6 bases in between. The CDR3 reads CASSFLDSGNTIYF. The DNA of the CDR3 is TGTGCCAGCAGCTTTCTGGACTCTGGAAACACCATATATTTT.

This clonotype was detected only a few times. The rearrangement uses TRBV19 and TRBJ2-3; TRBD1 matches at 9 bases. Per germline, CDR1 LNHDA and CDR2 SQIVND (reference sequence). After removal of 3 bases from V and 4 bases from J, the junction contained 8 bases not matched to a gene. The CDR3 contains 16 residues. The CDR3 protein is CASSIWTGERADTQYF. CDR3 coding DNA: TGTGCCAGTAGTATCTGGACAGGGGAGAGGGCAGATACGCAGTATTTT.

V usage is TRBV12-3 or TRBV12-4 and J usage is TRBJ2-2; 7 nucleotides agree with TRBD2. V dropped 3 bases and J dropped 7; count of bases not matched to a gene: 14. CDR3 length: 17 residues. The CDR3 nucleotides are TGTGCCAGCAGTTTGCTAGGGAGGGGAAGATTAGGCGGGGAGCTGTTTTTT. Translated, it gives CASSLLGRGRLGGELFF.

By frequency in the sample, this clonotype is medium-sized. The V gene is TRBV12-3 or TRBV12-4, the J gene TRBJ2-3, with no clear D. This CDR3 has 11 residues. Trimming shortened V by 1 base and J by 5 bases, and 1 base separated the two germline ends. CDR3 sequence reads: CASSLGDTQYF. The CDR3 nucleotides read TGTGCCAGCAGTTTAGGAGATACGCAGTATTTT.

CDR3 DNA sequence: TGTGCCAGCCATTTGACAGGCACAAATTCACCCCTCCACTTT. Translating it yields CASHLTGTNSPLHF. The V gene is TRBV5-6, the J gene TRBJ1-6, with D perhaps matching TRBD1 (6 bases). Trimming cost V 7 bases and J 7 bases, with 15 bases left between them. The CDR3 is made up of 14 amino acids. CDR1 and CDR2 from the germline V gene are SGHDT and YYEEEE.

The rearrangement joins TRBV12-3 or TRBV12-4 to TRBJ1-5; 8 bases line up with TRBD1. Trimming at V came to 6 bases and at J to 4 bases, leaving 11 bases not matched to a gene. This CDR3 has 16 residues. CDR3 coding DNA: TGTGCCAGCAGCCCCTTAGACAGGGGAGAAAATCAGCCCCAGCATTTT. Translation gives CASSPLDRGENQPQHF.

This clonotype was detected a few times. This chain uses TRBV10-3 with TRBJ2-7, with D uncertain. Germline lookup yields CDR1 ENHRY and CDR2 SYGVKD. The length of the CDR3 is 13 residues. V gave up 2 bases and J gave up 5 bases, with 10 bases separating them. As DNA, the CDR3 is TGTGCCATCAGTGAGGTGGGATCGGACGAGCAGTACGTC. It codes for CAISEVGSDEQYV.

This clonotype was recorded once. The chain is built from TRBV18 and TRBJ2-2; D is ambiguous. V lost 5 bases to trimming and J lost 4 bases, with 8 bases between them. The CDR3 sequence is 13 residues long. The germline V gene has CDR1 KGHSH and CDR2 LQKENI. Here the CDR3 DNA reads TGTGCCAGCTCAGTCGGGCTCACCGGGGAGCTGTTTTTT. Translation: CASSVGLTGELFF.

This clonotype was detected only a few times. The chain links TRBV19 to TRBJ2-1; the D gene is possibly TRBD2 (5 bases). The CDR3 is 15 residues long. The germline V and J ends were trimmed by 1 base and 3 bases, with 10 bases remaining between them. Germline V gene sequence: CDR1 LNHDA, CDR2 SQIVND (reference sequence). The CDR3, as DNA: TGTGCCAGTAGTATAGGTCTAGCTGTCTACAATGAGCAGTTCTTC. It specifies CASSIGLAVYNEQFF.

CDR3: CASSFGGREQEQFF. The CDR3 nucleotides read TGTGCCAGCAGCTTCGGGGGCCGGGAGCAGGAACAGTTCTTC. This sequence joins TRBV5-6 and TRBJ2-1; TRBD1 or TRBD2 may be the D gene (6 bases each). CDR3 length equals 14 residues. The V and J ends lost 2 bases and 13 bases respectively, with 19 bases between them. Looked up from germline, CDR1 is SGHDT and CDR2 is YYEEEE. The entire variable domain, with the rest obtained from reference TRBV5-6 and TRBJ2-1, is as follows: DAGVTQSPTHLIKTRGQQVTLRCSPKSGHDTVSWYQQALGQGPQFIFQYYEEEERQRGNFPDRFSGHQFPNYSSELNVNALLLGDSALYLCASSFGGREQEQFFGPGTRLTVL.

The V call is TRBV6-5, the J call TRBJ1-2; D might be TRBD1 (5 bases). This CDR3 is 14 amino acids long. The germline CDR1 and CDR2 sequences are MNHEY and SVGAGI. V was shortened by 7 bases and J by 8 bases, with 20 bases between the two germline ends. The CDR3 protein is CASTPWRGSEGYTF. The CDR3 DNA reads TGTGCCAGCACCCCCTGGAGGGGAAGTGAAGGCTACACCTTC.

In this sample, this clonotype turned up a few times. V usage is TRBV18 and J usage is TRBJ1-1, with D maybe TRBD1 (6 bases). Germline V gene lookup returns CDR1 KGHSH and CDR2 LQKENI. Trimming removed 3 bases from V and 0 bases from J, with 14 bases in between. The CDR3 loop spans 16 amino acids. DNA of the CDR3: TGTGCCAGCTCACCTAGGGCGACAGGTATGAACACTGAAGCTTTCTTT. Translated: CASSPRATGMNTEAFF.

This sequence joins TRBV5-5 and TRBJ2-2; 10 nucleotides line up with TRBD2. V lost 1 base to trimming and J lost 4 bases; unmatched junction nucleotides: 4. This CDR3 region has 16 residues. CDR1 and CDR2 (germline): SGHKS, YYEKEE (reference sequence). The CDR3 protein is CASSLRAGGLTGELFF. For the CDR3, the DNA is TGTGCCAGCAGCTTGAGAGCGGGGGGGCTCACCGGGGAGCTGTTTTTT.

V and J are TRBV20-1 and TRBJ1-2; TRBD1 is a possible D gene (5 bases). The CDR3 is 14 amino acids. The V end lost 2 bases, the J end lost 4 bases, and 14 bases lay between the germline ends. In germline, CDR1 is DFQATT, CDR2 SNEGSKA (reference sequence). In DNA form, the CDR3 reads TGCAGTGCTAGAACCCGGGACTCAAGCTATGGCTACACCTTC. It yields the protein CSARTRDSSYGYTF.

This clonotype has more than one count but fewer than ten. This chain joins TRBV15 and TRBJ2-3; D is possibly TRBD2 (5 bases). With 1 base removed from V and 0 bases from J, the gap between germline ends came to 8 bases. CDR1 is LNHNV, CDR2 YYDKDF, per germline (reference sequence). The CDR3 runs to 15 residues. The CDR3 here is CATSRVPGSTDTQYF. The CDR3 DNA reads as TGTGCCACCAGCAGAGTCCCGGGGAGCACAGATACGCAGTATTTT.

On this clonotype itself: A read error is possible here, since a much larger clone lies one base away. The J gene is TRBJ2-3, the V gene TRBV20-1; the D gene is possibly TRBD2 (6 bases). Germline V gene data show CDR1 as DFQATT and CDR2 as SNEGSKA (reference sequence). This CDR3 contains 13 residues. CDR3 loop: CSARAMRGRRPDF. CDR3 nucleotides: TGCAGTGCTAGAGCGATGCGGGGACGGCGACCAGATTTT.